What follows describes a single T cell receptor beta chain. The antigen is not known. This sample stems from a study of T cell responses to AZD1222 COVID-19 vaccine. Study-level findings and limits: When two AZD1222 doses had been given, Spike-specific TCR breadth and depth rose. Spike-wide vaccine-associated CD4 TCRs dominated at 160-218 and 743-854. White British people made up most donors, females outnumbered males, and clonal diversity was possibly underestimated.

Germline loops: CDR1 LGHDT, CDR2 YNNKEL (reference sequence). This CDR3 has 14 residues. V lost 1 base and J lost 6; bases outside the gene matches: 6. Investigators merged groups given second doses at roughly 4 or roughly 12 weeks. The data were produced by immunoSEQ multiplex PCR, yet TCRdb's version contains in-frame clones alone and is incomplete. The profile shows more than 85,000 clones, around nine tenths of them singletons. This TCR was recovered from an adult who received the AZD1222 COVID-19 vaccine. J is TRBJ2-7 and V is TRBV3-1 (or the pseudogene TRBV3-2); 7 bases are shared with TRBD1. This specimen was peripheral blood, taken 28 days after the second AZD1222 dose. CDR3 DNA: TGTGCCAGCAGCCAAGGGACAGGATCCGGCGAGCAGTACTTC. Amino acids: CASSQGTGSGEQYF.